This TCR beta chain was found in a study of tumor-infiltrating lymphocytes in oesophageal squamous cell carcinoma. CDR3 size: 8 residues. The V gene's germline CDR1 is MDHEN and CDR2 SYDVKM. As concerns this clonotype: Sequence at one end of the junction differs from germline and may be a read error.

TCRdb recomputed calls from the reads with MiXCR, one row per CDR3 protein. The sample has 12,000 or so distinct CDR3 sequences, around 56% seen once. The chain carries TRBV28 and TRBJ2-4, with D possibly TRBD2 on 6 matching bases. The origin of this receptor is a female donor with esophageal squamous cell carcinoma. What was sequenced was blood. CDR3 sequence: CASSLGTF. CDR3 DNA: TGTGCCAGCAGTCTGGGGACTTTC.